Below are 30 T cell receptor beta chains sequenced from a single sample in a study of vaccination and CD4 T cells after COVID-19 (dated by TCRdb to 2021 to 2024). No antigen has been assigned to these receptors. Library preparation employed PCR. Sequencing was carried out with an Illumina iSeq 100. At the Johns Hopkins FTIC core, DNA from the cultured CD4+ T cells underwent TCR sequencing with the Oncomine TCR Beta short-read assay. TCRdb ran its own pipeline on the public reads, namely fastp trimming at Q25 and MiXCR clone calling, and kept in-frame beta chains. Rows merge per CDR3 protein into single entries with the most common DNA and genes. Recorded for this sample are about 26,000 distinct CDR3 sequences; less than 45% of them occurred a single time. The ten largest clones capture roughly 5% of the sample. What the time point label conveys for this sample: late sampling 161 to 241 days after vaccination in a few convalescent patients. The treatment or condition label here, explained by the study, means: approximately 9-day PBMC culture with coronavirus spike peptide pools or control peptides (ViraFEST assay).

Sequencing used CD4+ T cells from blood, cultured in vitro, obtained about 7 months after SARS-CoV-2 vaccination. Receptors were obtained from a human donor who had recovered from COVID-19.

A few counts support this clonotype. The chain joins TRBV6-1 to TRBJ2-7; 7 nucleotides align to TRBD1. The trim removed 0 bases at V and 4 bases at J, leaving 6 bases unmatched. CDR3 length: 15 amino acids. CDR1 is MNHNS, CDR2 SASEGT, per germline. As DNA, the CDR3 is TGTGCCAGCAGTGAAGCCACACAGGGGCGTTACGAGCAGTACTTC. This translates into CASSEATQGRYEQYF.

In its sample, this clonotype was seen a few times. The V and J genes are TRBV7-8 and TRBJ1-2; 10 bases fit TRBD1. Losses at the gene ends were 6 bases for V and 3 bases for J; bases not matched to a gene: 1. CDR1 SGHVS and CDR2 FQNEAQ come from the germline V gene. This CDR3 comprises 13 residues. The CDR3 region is CASRGTGDYGYTF. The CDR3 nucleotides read TGTGCCAGCAGGGGGACAGGGGACTATGGCTACACCTTC.

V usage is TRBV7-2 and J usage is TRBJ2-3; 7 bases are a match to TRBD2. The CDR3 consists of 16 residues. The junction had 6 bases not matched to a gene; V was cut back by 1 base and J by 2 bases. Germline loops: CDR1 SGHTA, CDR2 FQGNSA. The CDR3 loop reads CASSLVGGRPTDTQYF. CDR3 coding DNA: TGTGCCAGCAGCTTAGTGGGCGGGAGACCCACAGATACGCAGTATTTT.

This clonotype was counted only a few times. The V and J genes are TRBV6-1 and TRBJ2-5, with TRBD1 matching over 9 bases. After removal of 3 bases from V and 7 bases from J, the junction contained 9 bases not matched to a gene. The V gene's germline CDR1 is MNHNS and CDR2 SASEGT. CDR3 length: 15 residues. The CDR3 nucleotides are TGTGCCAGCAGTGACCGGGACAGGGTATCAGTGACCCAGTACTTC. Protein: CASSDRDRVSVTQYF.

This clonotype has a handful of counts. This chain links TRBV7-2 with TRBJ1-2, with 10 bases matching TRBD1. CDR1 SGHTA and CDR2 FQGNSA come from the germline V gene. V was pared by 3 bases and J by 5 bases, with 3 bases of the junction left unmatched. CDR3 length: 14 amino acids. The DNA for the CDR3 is TGTGCCAGCAGCTTTGGACAGGGGGATTATGGCTACACCTTC. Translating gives CASSFGQGDYGYTF.

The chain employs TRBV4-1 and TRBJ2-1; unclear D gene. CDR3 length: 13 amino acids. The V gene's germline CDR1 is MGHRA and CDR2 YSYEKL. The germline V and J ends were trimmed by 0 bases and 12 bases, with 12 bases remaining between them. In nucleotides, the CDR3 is TGCGCCAGCAGCCAAGAGTTAGGTTTTGGGCAGTTCTTC. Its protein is CASSQELGFGQFF.

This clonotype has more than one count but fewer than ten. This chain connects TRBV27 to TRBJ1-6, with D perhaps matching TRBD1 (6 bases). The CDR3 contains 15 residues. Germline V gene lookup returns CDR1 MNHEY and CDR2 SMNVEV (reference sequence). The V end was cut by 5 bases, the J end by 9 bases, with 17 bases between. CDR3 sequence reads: CASSGTQGLGSPLHF. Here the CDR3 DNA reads TGTGCCAGCAGTGGGACGCAGGGGTTAGGTTCACCCCTCCACTTT.

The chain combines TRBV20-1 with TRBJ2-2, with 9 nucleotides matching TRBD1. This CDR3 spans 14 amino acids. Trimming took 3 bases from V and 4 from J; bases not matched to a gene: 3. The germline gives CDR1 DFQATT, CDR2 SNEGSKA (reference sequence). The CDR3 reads CSARDRGSTGELFF. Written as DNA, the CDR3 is TGCAGTGCTAGGGACAGGGGTAGCACCGGGGAGCTGTTTTTT.

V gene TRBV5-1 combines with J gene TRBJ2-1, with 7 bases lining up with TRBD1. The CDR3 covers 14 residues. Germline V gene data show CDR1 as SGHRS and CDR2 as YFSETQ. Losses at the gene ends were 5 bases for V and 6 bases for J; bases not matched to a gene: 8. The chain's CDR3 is CASSYARDSNEQFF. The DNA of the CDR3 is TGCGCCAGCAGTTACGCGAGGGACAGCAATGAGCAGTTCTTC.

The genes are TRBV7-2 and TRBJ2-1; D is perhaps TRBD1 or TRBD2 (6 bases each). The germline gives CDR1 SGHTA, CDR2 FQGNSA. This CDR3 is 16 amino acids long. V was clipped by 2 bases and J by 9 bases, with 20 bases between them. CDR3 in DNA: TGTGCCAGCAGCTTATTTCGGGGGCGCGTCCCAGGTGAGCAGTTCTTC. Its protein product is CASSLFRGRVPGEQFF.

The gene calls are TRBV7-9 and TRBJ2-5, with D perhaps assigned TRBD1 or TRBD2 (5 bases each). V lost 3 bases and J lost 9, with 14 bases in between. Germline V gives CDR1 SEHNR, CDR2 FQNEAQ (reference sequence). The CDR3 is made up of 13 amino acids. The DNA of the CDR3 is TGTGCCAGCAGCTTGGGCGCGAGAGGGGCCCAGTACTTC. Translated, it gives CASSLGARGAQYF.

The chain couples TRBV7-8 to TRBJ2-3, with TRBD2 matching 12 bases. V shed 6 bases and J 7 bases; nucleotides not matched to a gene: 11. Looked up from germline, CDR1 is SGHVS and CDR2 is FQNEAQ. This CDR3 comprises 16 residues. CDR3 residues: CASSKRASGGVYTQYF. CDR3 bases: TGTGCCAGCAGTAAGCGGGCTAGCGGGGGGGTGTATACGCAGTATTTT. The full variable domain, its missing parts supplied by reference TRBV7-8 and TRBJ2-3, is GAGVSQSPRYKVAKRGQDVALRCDPISGHVSLFWYQQALGQGPEFLTYFQNEAQLDKSGLPSDRFFAERPEGSVSTLKIQRTQQEDSAVYLCASSKRASGGVYTQYFGPGTRLTVL.

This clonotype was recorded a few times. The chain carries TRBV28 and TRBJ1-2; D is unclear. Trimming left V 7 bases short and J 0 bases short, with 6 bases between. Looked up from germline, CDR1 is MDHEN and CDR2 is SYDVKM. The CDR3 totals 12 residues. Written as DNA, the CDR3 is TGTGCCAGCATGGACTCTAACTATGGCTACACCTTC. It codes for CASMDSNYGYTF.

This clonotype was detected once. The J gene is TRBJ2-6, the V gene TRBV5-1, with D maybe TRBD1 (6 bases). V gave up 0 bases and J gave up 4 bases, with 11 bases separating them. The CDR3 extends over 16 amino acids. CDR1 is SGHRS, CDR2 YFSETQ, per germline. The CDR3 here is CASSLGQVKGANVLTF. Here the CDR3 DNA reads TGCGCCAGCAGCTTGGGACAGGTGAAAGGGGCCAACGTCCTGACTTTC.

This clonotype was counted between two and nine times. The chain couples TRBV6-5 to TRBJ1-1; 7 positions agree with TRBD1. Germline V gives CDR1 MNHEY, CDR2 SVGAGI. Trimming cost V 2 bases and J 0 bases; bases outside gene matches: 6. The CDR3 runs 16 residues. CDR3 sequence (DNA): TGTGCCAGCAGTTACCGAGGGACAGCGATGAACACTGAAGCTTTCTTT. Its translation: CASSYRGTAMNTEAFF.

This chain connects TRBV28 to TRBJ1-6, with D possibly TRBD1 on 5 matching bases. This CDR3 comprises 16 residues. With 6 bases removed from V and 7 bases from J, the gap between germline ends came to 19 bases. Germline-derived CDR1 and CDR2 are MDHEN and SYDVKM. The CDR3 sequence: CASSSLSGPKNSPLHF. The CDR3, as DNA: TGTGCCAGCAGCTCCTTATCAGGGCCTAAGAATTCACCCCTCCACTTT. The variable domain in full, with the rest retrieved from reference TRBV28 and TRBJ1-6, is DVKVTQSSRYLVKRTGEKVFLECVQDMDHENMFWYRQDPGLGLRLIYFSYDVKMKEKGDIPEGYSVSREKKERFSLILESASTNQTSMYLCASSSLSGPKNSPLHFGNGTRLTVT.

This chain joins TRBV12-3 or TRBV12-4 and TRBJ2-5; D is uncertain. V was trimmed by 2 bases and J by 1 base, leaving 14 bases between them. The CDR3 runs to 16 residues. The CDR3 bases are TGTGCCAGCAGTTTATGGGCATCGGCTTCCCAAGAGACCCAGTACTTC. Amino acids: CASSLWASASQETQYF.

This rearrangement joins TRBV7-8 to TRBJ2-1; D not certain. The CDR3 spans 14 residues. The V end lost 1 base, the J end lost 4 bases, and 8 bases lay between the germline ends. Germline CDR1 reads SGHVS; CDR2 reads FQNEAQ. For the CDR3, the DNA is TGTGCCAGCAGCTTAGGGGCCCGTTACAATGAGCAGTTCTTC. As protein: CASSLGARYNEQFF.

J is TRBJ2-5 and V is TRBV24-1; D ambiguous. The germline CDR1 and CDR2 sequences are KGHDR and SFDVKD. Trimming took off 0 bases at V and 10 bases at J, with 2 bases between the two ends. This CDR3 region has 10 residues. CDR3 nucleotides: TGTGCCACCAGTGATTTGTACCAGTACTTC. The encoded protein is CATSDLYQYF.

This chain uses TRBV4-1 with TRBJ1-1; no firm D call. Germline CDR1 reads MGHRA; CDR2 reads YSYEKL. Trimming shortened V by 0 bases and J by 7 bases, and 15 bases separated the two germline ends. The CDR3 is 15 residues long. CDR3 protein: CASSQDATVAFEAFF. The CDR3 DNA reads TGCGCCAGCAGCCAAGATGCTACAGTAGCTTTTGAAGCTTTCTTT.

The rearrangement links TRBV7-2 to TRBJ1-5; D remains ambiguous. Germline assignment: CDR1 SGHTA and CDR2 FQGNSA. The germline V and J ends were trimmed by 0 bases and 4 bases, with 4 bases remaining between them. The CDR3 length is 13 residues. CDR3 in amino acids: CASSLARNQPQHF. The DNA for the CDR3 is TGTGCCAGCAGCTTAGCTCGGAATCAGCCCCAGCATTTT.

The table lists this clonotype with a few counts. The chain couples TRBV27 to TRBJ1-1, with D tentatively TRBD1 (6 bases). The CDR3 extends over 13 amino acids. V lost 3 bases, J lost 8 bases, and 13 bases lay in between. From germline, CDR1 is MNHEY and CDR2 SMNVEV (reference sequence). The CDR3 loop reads CASSLGAGGEAFF. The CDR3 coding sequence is TGTGCCAGCAGTTTGGGGGCAGGCGGAGAAGCTTTCTTT.

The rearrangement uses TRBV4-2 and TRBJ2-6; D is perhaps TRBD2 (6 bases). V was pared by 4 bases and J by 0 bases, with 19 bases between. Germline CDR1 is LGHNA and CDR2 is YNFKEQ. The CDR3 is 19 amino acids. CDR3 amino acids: CASSRRYGDSGSGANVLTF. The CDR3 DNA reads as TGTGCCAGCAGCCGAAGATATGGGGACTCAGGCTCTGGGGCCAACGTCCTGACTTTC.

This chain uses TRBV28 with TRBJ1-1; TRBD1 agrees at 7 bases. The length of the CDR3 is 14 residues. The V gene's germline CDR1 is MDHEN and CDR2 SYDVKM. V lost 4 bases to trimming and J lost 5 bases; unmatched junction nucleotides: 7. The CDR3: CASSSGTVGTEAFF. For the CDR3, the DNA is TGTGCCAGCAGTTCGGGGACAGTCGGAACTGAAGCTTTCTTT.

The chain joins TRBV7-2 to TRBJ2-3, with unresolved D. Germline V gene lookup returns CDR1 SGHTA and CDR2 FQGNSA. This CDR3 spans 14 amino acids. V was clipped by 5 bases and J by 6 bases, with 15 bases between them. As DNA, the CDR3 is TGTGCCAGCAGCCAACTACGGACCTTGGATACGCAGTATTTT. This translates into CASSQLRTLDTQYF.

CDR3 DNA: TGTGCCAGCGCCGGGACAGGGTACCACGAGCAGTACTTC. Amino acids: CASAGTGYHEQYF. This chain links TRBV10-3 with TRBJ2-7; 9 bases line up with TRBD1. The CDR3 contains 13 residues. V was pared by 10 bases and J by 5 bases, with 9 bases of the junction left unmatched. From germline, CDR1 is ENHRY and CDR2 SYGVKD.

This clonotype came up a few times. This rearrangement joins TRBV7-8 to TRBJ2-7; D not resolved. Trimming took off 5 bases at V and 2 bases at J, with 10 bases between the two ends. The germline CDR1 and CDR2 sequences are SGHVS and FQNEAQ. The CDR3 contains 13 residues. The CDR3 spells CASSPPGTYEQYF. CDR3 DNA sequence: TGTGCCAGCAGCCCCCCCGGAACCTACGAGCAGTACTTC. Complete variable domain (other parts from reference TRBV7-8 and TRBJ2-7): GAGVSQSPRYKVAKRGQDVALRCDPISGHVSLFWYQQALGQGPEFLTYFQNEAQLDKSGLPSDRFFAERPEGSVSTLKIQRTQQEDSAVYLCASSPPGTYEQYFGPGTRLTVT.

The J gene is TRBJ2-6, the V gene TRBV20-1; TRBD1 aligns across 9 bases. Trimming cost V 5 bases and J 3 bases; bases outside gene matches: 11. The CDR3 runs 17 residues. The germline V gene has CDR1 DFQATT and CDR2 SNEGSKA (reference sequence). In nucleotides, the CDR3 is TGCAGTGCTTTAGCCCCCGGGACAGGGTTTGGGGCCAACGTCCTGACTTTC. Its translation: CSALAPGTGFGANVLTF.

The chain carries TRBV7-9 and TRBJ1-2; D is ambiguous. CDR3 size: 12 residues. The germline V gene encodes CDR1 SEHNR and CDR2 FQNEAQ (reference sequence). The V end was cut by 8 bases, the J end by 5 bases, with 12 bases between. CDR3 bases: TGTGCCAGCTCCTCTGGGGTATATGGCTACACCTTC. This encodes CASSSGVYGYTF.

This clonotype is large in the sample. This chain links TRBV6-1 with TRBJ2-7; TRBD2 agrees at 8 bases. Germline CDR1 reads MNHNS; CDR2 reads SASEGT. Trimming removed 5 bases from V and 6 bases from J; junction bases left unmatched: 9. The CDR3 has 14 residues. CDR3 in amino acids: CASSTDTRGGEQYF. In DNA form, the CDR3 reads TGTGCCAGCAGTACAGATACACGGGGGGGCGAGCAGTACTTC.